Below, 16 T cell receptor beta chains from the same sample are listed, as sequenced in a study of cytomegalovirus exposure and HLA in healthy donors (TCRdb year 2017). Library generation was performed with the immunoSEQ multiplex PCR assay. The multiplex PCR relied on a mix of 60 forward primers for TCR Vbeta segments and 13 reverse primers for TCR Jbeta segments. TCRdb retrieved this table from immuneACCESS and kept in-frame rearrangements only. Not all clones are present; in checked studies, unresolved V genes account for under half, and no reason is known for the remainder. This sample holds a few hundred thousand clones; roughly 75% were observed only once. The ten biggest clones cover 1.8% of the sample. The specimen was PBMCs. The receptors originated from a woman under 40 in good health and CMV-seronegative.

This clone was observed once. The V call is TRBV4-2, the J call TRBJ2-3; 9 nucleotides agree with TRBD1. J lost 7 bases, V lost 4 bases, and 12 bases had no gene match. The CDR3 is 16 residues long. CDR1 and CDR2 from the germline V gene are LGHNA and YNFKEQ. In DNA, the CDR3 is TGTGCCAGCAGCCCGGGGGAGGGACAGGGATTGAATACGCAGTATTTT. The encoded protein is CASSPGEGQGLNTQYF.

This clone was seen only a few times. At one of its ends the junction is not consistent with the germline gene, which may arise from a read error. The gene calls are TRBV7-9 and TRBJ2-7; 9 bases are a match to TRBD2. Germline V gene lookup returns CDR1 SEHNR and CDR2 FQNEAQ (reference sequence). The CDR3 loop spans 16 amino acids. In DNA form, the CDR3 reads TGTTCCAGCAGCTTCGCCAGCGCGGGAGGGCGCTACGAGCAGTACTTC. This translates into CSSSFASAGGRYEQYF.

This clone has just a few counts. The CDR3 does not close with the conserved phenylalanine or tryptophan, likely indicating a read error. This rearrangement joins TRBV18 to TRBJ2-2; 7 bases map to TRBD1. The CDR3 is 15 residues long. Germline V gives CDR1 KGHSH, CDR2 LQKENI. The junction had 11 bases not matched to a gene; V was cut back by 5 bases and J by 8 bases. The CDR3 reads CASSTEGQPVGELFL. In DNA, the CDR3 is TGTGCCAGCTCAACAGAGGGACAGCCCGTGGGGGAGCTGTTTTTG.

This clone was counted a few times. The CDR3 DNA follows: TGTGCCAGCAGCTTTGCAGGCCGTGACCAAGAGACCCAGTACTTC. Translation gives CASSFAGRDQETQYF. This chain joins TRBV11-3 and TRBJ2-5; D is unclear. The V and J ends lost 3 bases and 0 bases respectively, with 11 bases between them. The CDR3 has 15 amino acids. From germline, CDR1 is SGHNT and CDR2 YENEEA.

The rearrangement joins TRBV21-1 to TRBJ1-5; TRBD1, as called in the table, went unchecked against the DNA. TRBV21-1 is a known pseudogene. The CDR3 loop spans 16 amino acids. CDR3 sequence: CASSKPYSTTNQPQHF. For the CDR3, the DNA is TGTGCCAGCAGCAAGCCCTACAGCACAACTAATCAGCCCCAGCATTTT.

The J gene is TRBJ2-1, the V gene TRBV27; 7 bases line up with TRBD1. Germline V CDR1 and CDR2: MNHEY, SMNVEV (reference sequence). This CDR3 region has 15 residues. With 6 bases clipped from V and 2 bases from J, the junction kept 7 bases outside the gene matches. The CDR3 DNA sequence: TGTGCCAGCAGGAAAACGGGACAGACCTACAATGAGCAGTTCTTC. It specifies CASRKTGQTYNEQFF.

The chain recombines TRBV5-1 with TRBJ1-1; TRBD1 agrees at 7 bases. The J segment lost 4 bases and the V segment lost 6 bases, leaving 6 bases of the junction unmatched. Germline CDR1 reads SGHRS; CDR2 reads YFSETQ. This CDR3 is built from 13 residues. This CDR3 reads CASTRQGGTEAFF. The CDR3 DNA sequence: TGCGCCAGCACCCGACAGGGAGGCACTGAAGCTTTCTTT.

V and J are TRBV27 and TRBJ2-3; TRBD2 agrees at 10 bases. CDR1 and CDR2 (germline): MNHEY, SMNVEV (reference sequence). Trimming cost V 4 bases and J 6 bases; bases outside gene matches: 13. The CDR3 loop spans 17 amino acids. CDR3 coding DNA: TGTGCCAGCAGTTCCCTCACTCAGCGGGGGGGCTGGGATACGCAGTATTTT. This sequence encodes CASSSLTQRGGWDTQYF.

The rearrangement uses TRBV10-1 and TRBJ2-7; the D gene is possibly TRBD2 (7 bases). This CDR3 spans 14 amino acids. Trimming removed 4 bases at V and 3 bases at J, with 13 bases between. Germline lookup yields CDR1 WNHNN and CDR2 SYGVQD (reference sequence). Written as DNA, the CDR3 is TGCGCCAGCAGTGCGGCGGGGGCCTTCTACGAGCAGTACTTC. Translating gives CASSAAGAFYEQYF.

This chain uses TRBV5-6 with TRBJ2-1, with 13 bases identical to TRBD2. The CDR3 runs to 16 residues. Germline lookup yields CDR1 SGHDT and CDR2 YYEEEE. With V trimmed by 4 bases and J by 10 bases, 11 bases remained unmatched. CDR3 sequence (DNA): TGTGCCAGCAGCCCCTCCGGGACTAGCGGGACAAGGGAGCAGTTCTTC. Its translation: CASSPSGTSGTREQFF. Looking up the rest from reference TRBV5-6 and TRBJ2-1 gives the full variable domain: DAGVTQSPTHLIKTRGQQVTLRCSPKSGHDTVSWYQQALGQGPQFIFQYYEEEERQRGNFPDRFSGHQFPNYSSELNVNALLLGDSALYLCASSPSGTSGTREQFFGPGTRLTVL.

The chain recombines TRBV13 with TRBJ2-7; 10 bases match TRBD1. The V gene's germline CDR1 is PRHDT and CDR2 FYEKMQ (reference sequence). This CDR3 has 15 amino acids. The trim removed 2 bases at V and 1 base at J, leaving 2 bases unmatched. CDR3 sequence (DNA): TGTGCCAGCAGCTTAAGGACAGGGGGGTCCTACGAGCAGTACTTC. Translation: CASSLRTGGSYEQYF.

V gene TRBV27 combines with J gene TRBJ2-3; TRBD2 matches at 7 bases. The CDR3 is made up of 17 amino acids. Per germline, CDR1 MNHEY and CDR2 SMNVEV (reference sequence). V shed 2 bases and J 0 bases; nucleotides not matched to a gene: 8. CDR3 sequence: CASSLDGLAASTDTQYF. CDR3 DNA sequence: TGTGCCAGCAGTTTAGACGGTCTAGCGGCTAGCACAGATACGCAGTATTTT.

The genes are TRBV19 and TRBJ2-2, with 9 nucleotides matching TRBD1. CDR3 length equals 13 residues. Germline values: CDR1 LNHDA, CDR2 SQIVND (reference sequence). V trimming: 9 bases; J trimming: 8 bases; junction bases outside the gene matches: 7. The CDR3 spells CASRTGELGELFF. CDR3 in DNA: TGTGCCAGCAGGACAGGGGAGCTTGGGGAGCTGTTTTTT.

The V and J genes are TRBV5-6 and TRBJ2-5; 9 bases agree with TRBD2. This CDR3 has 17 residues. V lost 2 bases, J lost 2 bases, and 10 bases stayed unmatched. Germline CDR1 is SGHDT and CDR2 is YYEEEE. DNA of the CDR3: TGTGCCAGCAGCTTCGGCGGTAGCGGGAGTGTGCAAGAGACCCAGTACTTC. Translated: CASSFGGSGSVQETQYF.

This clone was detected once. This chain links TRBV19 with TRBJ1-5; 9 bases line up with TRBD1. There are 15 residues in the CDR3. Germline-derived CDR1 and CDR2 are LNHDA and SQIVND (reference sequence). With V trimmed by 5 bases and J by 3 bases, 5 bases remained unmatched. CDR3 loop: CASSPTGGLNQPQHF. The DNA of the CDR3 is TGTGCCAGTAGTCCTACAGGGGGCCTCAATCAGCCCCAGCATTTT.

The V call is TRBV5-4, the J call TRBJ1-6; no reliable D call. Germline-derived CDR1 and CDR2 are SGHNT and YYREEE (reference sequence). V gave up 4 bases and J gave up 5 bases, with 13 bases separating them. The length of the CDR3 is 15 residues. In DNA, the CDR3 is TGTGCCAGCAGCCCCGAACCGGAGAATAATTCACCCCTCCACTTT. This sequence encodes CASSPEPENNSPLHF.